This TCR beta chain appears in the sequencing data of a study of T cell responses to AZD1222 COVID-19 vaccine. Study-wide points: Donor demographics were predominantly white British with a female majority; clonal diversity may be underestimated. Baseline testing showed seropositivity in only six or seven AZD1222 recipients. Spike as a whole was targeted by vaccine-associated CD4 TCRs, dominant at 160-218 and 743-854.

Investigators merged groups given second doses at roughly 4 or roughly 12 weeks. Clones were read by immunoSEQ multiplex PCR, and TCRdb kept only the in-frame ones, dropping some. The sample includes about 77,000 clones, roughly 90% of them seen just once. Concerning this clone: As yet, its antigen is unknown.

V lost 3 bases and J 3 bases, leaving 12 bases between the germline ends. The length of the CDR3 is 15 residues. Germline CDR1 SGDLS, CDR2 YYNGEE. V gene TRBV9 combines with J gene TRBJ1-4; the D gene is possibly TRBD1 (5 bases). The sample was peripheral blood, taken 28 days after the second AZD1222 dose. This clonotype was obtained from an adult who received the AZD1222 COVID-19 vaccine. The CDR3: CASSGSGTANEKLFF. The CDR3 nucleotides are TGTGCCAGCAGCGGCTCCGGGACGGCTAATGAAAAACTGTTTTTT.